What follows are 26 T cell receptor beta chains derived from one specimen sequenced in a study of shared clonotypes between healthy human individuals (dated by TCRdb to about 2020). The library was made by the immunoSEQ multiplex PCR assay. The table comes from immuneACCESS by way of TCRdb, which keeps in-frame sequences with V and J called. Part of the clones is missing from these tables; in studies checked, under half for an unresolved V gene and the rest for unknown reasons. The sample includes about 2.4 million clones, with 90% to 95% observed a single time. The ten largest clones represent more than 0.35% of the sample. The source material was naive CD4+ T cells from PBMCs. This sample's cell subset or site label indicates: CD45RA+ positively selected. The source of these receptors is a man aged 18 to 29 in good health. Some clones in this sample may be carry-over from other donors' samples.

This chain links TRBV5-5 with TRBJ2-7, with TRBD1 identical over 8 bases. The germline gives CDR1 SGHKS, CDR2 YYEKEE (reference sequence). This CDR3 has 15 amino acids. V trimming: 2 bases; J trimming: 4 bases; junction bases outside the gene matches: 8. The CDR3 bases are TGTGCCAGCAGCTTTTCCGGACAGGGCCTATACGAGCAGTACTTC. Amino acid sequence: CASSFSGQGLYEQYF. Full variable domain (missing parts from reference TRBV5-5 and TRBJ2-7): DAGVTQSPTHLIKTRGQQVTLRCSPISGHKSVSWYQQVLGQGPQFIFQYYEKEERGRGNFPDRFSARQFPNYSSELNVNALLLGDSALYLCASSFSGQGLYEQYFGPGTRLTVT.

The chain has TRBV28 and TRBJ2-3, with 10 bases aligning to TRBD2. The CDR3 contains 16 residues. CDR1 is MDHEN and CDR2 is SYDVKM in the germline V gene. V lost 5 bases, J lost 7 bases, and 12 bases stayed unmatched. CDR3 sequence (DNA): TGTGCCAGCAGTAACCCGCTAGCGGGAGTGCGTAATACGCAGTATTTT. Translated: CASSNPLAGVRNTQYF.

The chain carries TRBV2 and TRBJ2-1; 7 bases agree with TRBD1. Germline CDR1 reads SNHLY; CDR2 reads FYNNEI. V lost 7 bases to trimming and J lost 0 bases; unmatched junction nucleotides: 9. The CDR3 sequence is 16 residues long. The DNA for the CDR3 is TGTGCCAGCAATCAACAGGGGCTCAGCTCCTACAATGAGCAGTTCTTC. Amino acids: CASNQQGLSSYNEQFF.

This chain uses TRBV23-1 with TRBJ2-5; D uncertain. TRBV23-1 is filed as an ORF, its function uncertain. The CDR3 extends over 16 amino acids. V gave up 3 bases and J gave up 1 base, with 15 bases separating them. The CDR3 nucleotides are TGCGCCAGCAGTCACTCCTTGGTCCAGCTCCAAGAGACCCAGTACTTC. This translates into CASSHSLVQLQETQYF.

V is TRBV7-3 and J is TRBJ2-6, with D perhaps matching TRBD1 (5 bases). The V gene lost 5 bases and the J gene lost 4 bases, with 6 bases spanning the gap. This CDR3 comprises 13 residues. Per the germline V gene, CDR1 is SGHTA and CDR2 is FQGTGA. CDR3 sequence: CASSNRGANVLTF. In DNA form, the CDR3 reads TGTGCCAGCAGCAACAGGGGGGCCAACGTCCTGACTTTC.

The V and J genes are TRBV28 and TRBJ2-6; possibly TRBD1 for D (6 bases). CDR3 length: 17 residues. Trimming shortened V by 6 bases and J by 0 bases, and 15 bases separated the two germline ends. The germline gives CDR1 MDHEN, CDR2 SYDVKM. The CDR3 spells CASRQDRSLSGANVLTF. The CDR3 DNA is TGTGCCAGCAGACAGGACAGATCTCTCTCTGGGGCCAACGTCCTGACTTTC.

V gene TRBV7-2 combines with J gene TRBJ2-5, with 11 bases lining up with TRBD2. CDR1 and CDR2 from the germline V gene are SGHTA and FQGNSA. The junction had 11 bases not matched to a gene; V was cut back by 2 bases and J by 9 bases. The CDR3 covers 16 residues. CDR3 sequence (DNA): TGTGCCAGCAGCTTACTGGCTAGCGGGGGGACCATGGCCCAGTACTTC. Protein: CASSLLASGGTMAQYF.

This clone came up once. This chain links TRBV6-5 with TRBJ1-2; weak D call: TRBD1 (6 bases). This CDR3 contains 14 residues. Trimming shortened V by 4 bases and J by 4 bases, and 13 bases separated the two germline ends. Germline values: CDR1 MNHEY, CDR2 SVGAGI. CDR3 nucleotides: TGTGCCAGCAGTTCCGTCCGGACAGCCTATGGCTACACCTTC. As protein: CASSSVRTAYGYTF.

This clone was found a few times. This chain connects TRBV25-1 to TRBJ1-1; 9 bases match TRBD1. With 6 bases clipped from V and 3 bases from J, the junction kept 5 bases outside the gene matches. The CDR3 extends over 14 amino acids. Germline V lookup: CDR1 MGHDK, CDR2 SYGVNS. In nucleotides, the CDR3 is TGTGCCAGCAGGGTACAGGGGGCTTACACTGAAGCTTTCTTT. Encoded protein: CASRVQGAYTEAFF. Full variable domain (missing parts from reference TRBV25-1 and TRBJ1-1): EADIYQTPRYLVIGTGKKITLECSQTMGHDKMYWYQQDPGMELHLIHYSYGVNSTEKGDLSSESTVSRIRTEHFPLTLESARPSHTSQYLCASRVQGAYTEAFFGQGTRLTVV.

The CDR3 loop is CASSRGQSDTGELFF. The CDR3 coding sequence is TGCGCCAGCAGCCGAGGACAGTCGGACACCGGGGAGCTGTTTTTT. This sequence joins TRBV4-1 and TRBJ2-2; D may be TRBD1 (6 bases). The length of the CDR3 is 15 residues. The germline gives CDR1 MGHRA, CDR2 YSYEKL. V lost 4 bases and J 3 bases, leaving 12 bases between the germline ends.

In the case of this clone: This specimen includes other DNA sequences encoding the same CDR3. The chain is built from TRBV27 and TRBJ1-2; TRBD1 matches 7 bases. This CDR3 is built from 14 residues. Germline loops: CDR1 MNHEY, CDR2 SMNVEV (reference sequence). V was pared by 5 bases and J by 0 bases, with 3 bases of the junction left unmatched. DNA of the CDR3: TGTGCCAGCAGTCTACAGGGGACTAACTATGGCTACACCTTC. Translating gives CASSLQGTNYGYTF.

The DNA for the CDR3 is TGTGCCAGCAGCGTAGGGGTCCCCCTCTCAGCAGATACGCAGTATTTT. Encoded protein: CASSVGVPLSADTQYF. The V and J genes are TRBV9 and TRBJ2-3; no clear D gene. The V end lost 0 bases, the J end lost 4 bases, and 15 bases lay between the germline ends. Germline V CDR1 and CDR2: SGDLS, YYNGEE. The CDR3 extends over 16 amino acids.

The chain links TRBV6-1 to TRBJ1-5; the D gene is possibly TRBD1 (6 bases). Germline loops: CDR1 MNHNS, CDR2 SASEGT. Trimming cost V 5 bases and J 3 bases, with 8 bases left between them. The CDR3 totals 13 residues. The CDR3 loop is CASSTGNNQPQHF. The CDR3 DNA sequence: TGTGCCAGCAGTACAGGGAACAATCAGCCCCAGCATTTT.

A word on this clone: The sample holds other DNA sequences that translate to the same CDR3. J is TRBJ2-3 and V is TRBV2; a possible D gene is TRBD2 (6 bases). The CDR3 has 13 residues. The germline gives CDR1 SNHLY, CDR2 FYNNEI. V was clipped by 4 bases and J by 1 base, with 6 bases between them. CDR3 sequence (DNA): TGTGCCAGCAGTGGGGAGGGCACAGATACGCAGTATTTT. Translating it yields CASSGEGTDTQYF.

This chain links TRBV7-2 with TRBJ1-1; 7 nucleotides line up with TRBD1. V was pared by 4 bases and J by 1 base, with 9 bases of the junction left unmatched. Germline CDR1 and CDR2: SGHTA and FQGNSA. The CDR3 is made up of 16 amino acids. The CDR3 nucleotides read TGTGCCAGCAGCTACACCGGGACAGCAAAGAACACTGAAGCTTTCTTT. Translating it yields CASSYTGTAKNTEAFF.

This clone was seen just once. Other nucleotide sequences from this sample produce the same CDR3. The V and J genes are TRBV5-4 and TRBJ1-2; D is undetermined. Germline V gene data show CDR1 as SGHNT and CDR2 as YYREEE (reference sequence). The CDR3 has 12 amino acids. Trimming took 4 bases from V and 8 from J, leaving 12 bases between them. The CDR3 loop is CASSLDRHGYTF. CDR3 coding DNA: TGTGCCAGCAGCCTGGACCGTCACGGCTACACCTTC.

J is TRBJ2-3 and V is TRBV4-1; D not resolved. V lost 3 bases, J lost 6 bases, and 13 bases lay in between. Germline V gives CDR1 MGHRA, CDR2 YSYEKL. This CDR3 comprises 14 residues. CDR3 sequence (DNA): TGCGCCAGCAGCCAGGTCGGACCCCTCGATACGCAGTATTTT. Protein: CASSQVGPLDTQYF.

The gene calls are TRBV14 and TRBJ2-2; TRBD2 might be the D (5 bases). V gave up 3 bases and J gave up 7 bases, with 15 bases separating them. The CDR3 extends over 15 amino acids. CDR1 and CDR2 from the germline V gene are SGHDN and FVKESK. CDR3 nucleotides: TGTGCCAGCAGCCAGATAGCCGGGAAGGGCGGGGAGCTGTTTTTT. This gives the protein CASSQIAGKGGELFF. The full variable domain, rest sourced from reference TRBV14 and TRBJ2-2, is EAGVTQFPSHSVIEKGQTVTLRCDPISGHDNLYWYRRVMGKEIKFLLHFVKESKQDESGMPNNRFLAERTGGTYSTLKVQPAELEDSGVYFCASSQIAGKGGELFFGEGSRLTVL.

V usage is TRBV4-2 and J usage is TRBJ2-1; 10 bases map to TRBD2. V shed 2 bases and J 4 bases; nucleotides not matched to a gene: 8. This CDR3 spans 17 amino acids. Germline CDR1 reads LGHNA; CDR2 reads YNFKEQ. DNA of the CDR3: TGTGCCAGCAGCCAATACCAAACTAGCGGGGAATACAATGAGCAGTTCTTC. Residues: CASSQYQTSGEYNEQFF.

On this clone: Other DNA sequences in this specimen translate into the identical CDR3. This rearrangement joins TRBV18 to TRBJ2-1, with 8 bases that match TRBD1. The germline V gene encodes CDR1 KGHSH and CDR2 LQKENI. The J segment lost 3 bases and the V segment lost 1 base, leaving 2 bases of the junction unmatched. CDR3 length: 15 amino acids. CDR3: CASSPRTGNYNEQFF. CDR3 nucleotides: TGTGCCAGCTCACCACGGACAGGGAACTACAATGAGCAGTTCTTC.

The chain carries TRBV6-1 and TRBJ1-1, with a possible D match to TRBD1 (6 bases). The CDR3 consists of 15 residues. From germline, CDR1 is MNHNS and CDR2 SASEGT. V gave up 3 bases and J gave up 0 bases, with 11 bases separating them. In nucleotides, the CDR3 is TGTGCCAGCAGTGATATGAGGGGGATGAACACTGAAGCTTTCTTT. This codes for CASSDMRGMNTEAFF.

The chain has TRBV28 and TRBJ1-3; 9 bases match TRBD1. The CDR3 contains 16 residues. The V gene's germline CDR1 is MDHEN and CDR2 SYDVKM. V lost 5 bases to trimming and J lost 8 bases; unmatched junction nucleotides: 13. The CDR3 bases are TGTGCCAGCAGTATCCGGGACAGGGATCTGGTGGACACCATATATTTT. This gives the protein CASSIRDRDLVDTIYF.

With regard to this clone: The sample carries other DNA sequences with the same CDR3. V gene TRBV2 combines with J gene TRBJ1-5, with D possibly matching TRBD1 (5 bases). CDR1 and CDR2 from the germline V gene are SNHLY and FYNNEI. The CDR3 has 15 amino acids. V lost 4 bases, J lost 4 bases, and 14 bases lay in between. Written as DNA, the CDR3 is TGTGCCAGCAGTGGGCAAGGACGGGGGAATCAGCCCCAGCATTTT. It specifies CASSGQGRGNQPQHF.

The sample holds one count of this clone. The J gene is TRBJ2-3, the V gene TRBV27; maybe TRBD1 (5 bases). The length of the CDR3 is 15 residues. The V end lost 3 bases, the J end lost 1 base, and 11 bases lay between the germline ends. The germline V gene has CDR1 MNHEY and CDR2 SMNVEV (reference sequence). CDR3 nucleotides: TGTGCCAGCAGTTTTAAGGACACTCGCACAGATACGCAGTATTTT. Translated, it gives CASSFKDTRTDTQYF.

V gene TRBV9 combines with J gene TRBJ2-2; 7 bases line up with TRBD2. This CDR3 contains 16 residues. Germline V gives CDR1 SGDLS, CDR2 YYNGEE. The trim removed 4 bases at V and 6 bases at J, leaving 12 bases unmatched. The CDR3 loop reads CASSPLGGGPAGELFF. CDR3 nucleotides: TGTGCCAGCAGCCCTCTCGGGGGAGGGCCTGCCGGGGAGCTGTTTTTT. The full variable domain, completed using reference TRBV9 and TRBJ2-2, is DSGVTQTPKHLITATGQRVTLRCSPRSGDLSVYWYQQSLDQGLQFLIQYYNGEERAKGNILERFSAQQFPDLHSELNLSSLELGDSALYFCASSPLGGGPAGELFFGEGSRLTVL.

This chain links TRBV7-9 with TRBJ2-6; D is unclear. The CDR3 sequence is 13 residues long. The V end was cut by 5 bases, the J end by 3 bases, with 5 bases between. Germline V gives CDR1 SEHNR, CDR2 FQNEAQ (reference sequence). Here the CDR3 reads CASSAVGANVLTF. In nucleotides, the CDR3 is TGTGCCAGCAGCGCCGTTGGGGCCAACGTCCTGACTTTC. Full variable domain (missing parts from reference TRBV7-9 and TRBJ2-6): DTGVSQNPRHKITKRGQNVTFRCDPISEHNRLYWYRQTLGQGPEFLTYFQNEAQLEKSRLLSDRFSAERPKGSFSTLEIQRTEQGDSAMYLCASSAVGANVLTFGAGSRLTVL.